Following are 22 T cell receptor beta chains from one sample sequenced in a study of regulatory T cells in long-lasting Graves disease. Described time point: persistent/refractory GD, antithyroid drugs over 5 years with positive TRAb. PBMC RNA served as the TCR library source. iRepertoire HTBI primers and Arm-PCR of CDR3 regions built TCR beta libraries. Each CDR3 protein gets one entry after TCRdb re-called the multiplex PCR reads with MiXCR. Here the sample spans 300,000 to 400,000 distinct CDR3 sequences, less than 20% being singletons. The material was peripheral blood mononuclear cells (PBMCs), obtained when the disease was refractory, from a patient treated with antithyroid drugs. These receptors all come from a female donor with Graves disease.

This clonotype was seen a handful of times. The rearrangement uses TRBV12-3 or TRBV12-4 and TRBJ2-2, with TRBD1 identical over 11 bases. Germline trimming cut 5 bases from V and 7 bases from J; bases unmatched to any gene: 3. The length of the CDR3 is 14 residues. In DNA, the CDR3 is TGTGCCAGCAGTAGGACAGGGGGCAACGGGGAGCTGTTTTTT. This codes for CASSRTGGNGELFF.

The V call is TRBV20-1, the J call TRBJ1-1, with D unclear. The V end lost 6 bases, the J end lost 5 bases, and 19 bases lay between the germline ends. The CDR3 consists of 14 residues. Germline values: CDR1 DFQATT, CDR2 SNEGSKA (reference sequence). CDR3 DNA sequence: TGCAGTGCCGGGAGCGACGGCTGCGGGACTGAAGCTTTCTTT. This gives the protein CSAGSDGCGTEAFF.

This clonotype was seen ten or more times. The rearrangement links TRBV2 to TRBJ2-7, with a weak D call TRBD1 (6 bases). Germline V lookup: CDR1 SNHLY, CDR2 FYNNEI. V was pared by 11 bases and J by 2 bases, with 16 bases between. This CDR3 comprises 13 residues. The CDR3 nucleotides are TGTGCCGGTCGCGGCAGGGGAACCTACGAGCAGTACTTC. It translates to CAGRGRGTYEQYF.

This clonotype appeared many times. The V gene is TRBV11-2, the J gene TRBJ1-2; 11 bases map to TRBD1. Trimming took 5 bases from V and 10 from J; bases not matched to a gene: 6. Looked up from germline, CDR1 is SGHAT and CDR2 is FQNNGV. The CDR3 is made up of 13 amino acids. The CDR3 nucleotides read TGTGCCAGCAGCCTGGGACAGGGGGGACTCTACACCTTC. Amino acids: CASSLGQGGLYTF.

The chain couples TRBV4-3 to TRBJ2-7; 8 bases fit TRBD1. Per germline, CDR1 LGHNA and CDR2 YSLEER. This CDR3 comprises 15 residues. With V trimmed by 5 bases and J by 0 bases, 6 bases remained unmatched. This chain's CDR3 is CASSADRGPSYEQYF. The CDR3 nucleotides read TGCGCCAGCAGCGCCGACAGGGGTCCCTCCTACGAGCAGTACTTC.

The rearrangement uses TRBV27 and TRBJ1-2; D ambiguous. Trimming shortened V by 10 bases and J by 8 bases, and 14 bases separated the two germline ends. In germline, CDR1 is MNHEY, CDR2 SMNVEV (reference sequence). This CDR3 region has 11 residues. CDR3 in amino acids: CATLSFRGYTF. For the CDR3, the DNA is TGTGCCACCTTATCCTTTCGGGGCTACACCTTC.

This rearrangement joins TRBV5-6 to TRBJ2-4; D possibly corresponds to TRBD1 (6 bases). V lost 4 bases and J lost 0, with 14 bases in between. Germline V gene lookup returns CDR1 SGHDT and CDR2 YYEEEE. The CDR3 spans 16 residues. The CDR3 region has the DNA TGTGCCAGCAGCCTAGACAGGATACTAGCCAAAAACATTCAGTACTTC. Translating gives CASSLDRILAKNIQYF.

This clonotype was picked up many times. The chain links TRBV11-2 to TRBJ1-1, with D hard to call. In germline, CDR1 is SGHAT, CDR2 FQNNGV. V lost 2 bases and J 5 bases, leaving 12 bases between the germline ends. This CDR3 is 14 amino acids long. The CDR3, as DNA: TGTGCCAGCAGCTTACCACTGATCGGGACTGAAGCTTTCTTT. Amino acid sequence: CASSLPLIGTEAFF. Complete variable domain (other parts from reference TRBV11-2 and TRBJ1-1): EAGVAQSPRYKIIEKRQSVAFWCNPISGHATLYWYQQILGQGPKLLIQFQNNGVVDDSQLPKDRFSAERLKGVDSTLKIQPAKLEDSAVYLCASSLPLIGTEAFFGQGTRLTVV.

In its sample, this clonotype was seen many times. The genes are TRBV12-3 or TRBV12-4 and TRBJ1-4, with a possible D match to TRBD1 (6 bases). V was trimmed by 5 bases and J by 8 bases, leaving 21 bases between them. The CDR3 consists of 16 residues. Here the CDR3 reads CASSLGIPQGGEKLFF. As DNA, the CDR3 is TGTGCCAGCAGTCTCGGGATTCCACAGGGAGGCGAAAAACTGTTTTTT.

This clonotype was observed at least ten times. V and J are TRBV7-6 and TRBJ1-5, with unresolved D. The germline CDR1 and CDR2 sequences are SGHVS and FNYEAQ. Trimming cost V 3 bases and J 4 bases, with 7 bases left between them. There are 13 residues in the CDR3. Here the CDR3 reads CASSLGRNQPQHF. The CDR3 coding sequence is TGTGCCAGCAGCTTGGGAAGAAATCAGCCCCAGCATTTT.

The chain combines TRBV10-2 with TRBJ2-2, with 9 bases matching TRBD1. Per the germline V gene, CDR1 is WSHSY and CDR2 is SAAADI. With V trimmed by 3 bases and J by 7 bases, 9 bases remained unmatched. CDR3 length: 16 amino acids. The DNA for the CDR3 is TGCGCCAGCAGTGATTGGGGACAGGGCGCGGTCGGGGAGCTGTTTTTT. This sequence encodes CASSDWGQGAVGELFF.

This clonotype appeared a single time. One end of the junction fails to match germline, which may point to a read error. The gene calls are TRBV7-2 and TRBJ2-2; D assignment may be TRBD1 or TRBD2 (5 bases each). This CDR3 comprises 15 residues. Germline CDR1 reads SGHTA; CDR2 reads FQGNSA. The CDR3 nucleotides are TGTGCCAGCAACTTAATGGGACGGATCACCGGGGAGCTGTTTTTT. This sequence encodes CASNLMGRITGELFF. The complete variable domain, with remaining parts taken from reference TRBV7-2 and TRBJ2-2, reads GAGVSQSPSNKVTEKGKDVELRCDPISGHTALYWYRQSLGQGLEFLIYFQGNSAPDKSGLPSDRFSAERTGGSVSTLTIQRTQQEDSAVYLCASNLMGRITGELFFGEGSRLTVL.

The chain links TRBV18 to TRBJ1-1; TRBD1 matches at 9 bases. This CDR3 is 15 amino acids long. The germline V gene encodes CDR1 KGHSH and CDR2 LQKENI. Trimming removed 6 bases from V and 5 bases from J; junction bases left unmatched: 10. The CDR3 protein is CASSQARGQGTEAFF. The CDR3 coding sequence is TGTGCCAGCTCCCAAGCCCGGGGACAGGGTACTGAAGCTTTCTTT. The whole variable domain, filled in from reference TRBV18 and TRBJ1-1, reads NAGVMQNPRHLVRRRGQEARLRCSPMKGHSHVYWYRQLPEEGLKFMVYLQKENIIDESGMPKERFSAEFPKEGPSILRIQQVVRGDSAAYFCASSQARGQGTEAFFGQGTRLTVV.

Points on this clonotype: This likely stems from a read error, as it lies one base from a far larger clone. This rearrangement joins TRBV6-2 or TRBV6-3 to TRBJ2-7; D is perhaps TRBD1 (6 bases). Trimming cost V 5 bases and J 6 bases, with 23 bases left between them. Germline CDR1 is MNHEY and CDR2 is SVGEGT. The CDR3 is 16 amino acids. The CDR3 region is CASSTTDRDKPCEQYF. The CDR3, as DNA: TGTGCCAGCAGTACCACTGACCGGGACAAGCCCTGCGAGCAGTACTTC.

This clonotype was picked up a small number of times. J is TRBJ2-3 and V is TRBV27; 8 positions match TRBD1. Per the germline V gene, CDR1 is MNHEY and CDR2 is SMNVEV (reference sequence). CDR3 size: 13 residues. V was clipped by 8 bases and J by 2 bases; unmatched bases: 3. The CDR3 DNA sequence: TGTGCCAGCCGGGACAGGAACACAGATACGCAGTATTTT. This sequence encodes CASRDRNTDTQYF.

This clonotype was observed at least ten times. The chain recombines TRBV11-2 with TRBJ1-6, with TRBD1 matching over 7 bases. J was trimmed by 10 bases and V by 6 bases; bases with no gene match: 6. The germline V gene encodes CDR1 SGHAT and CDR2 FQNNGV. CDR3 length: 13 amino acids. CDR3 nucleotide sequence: TGTGCCAGCAGTGGACAGGAAAGGTCACCCCTCCACTTT. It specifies CASSGQERSPLHF.

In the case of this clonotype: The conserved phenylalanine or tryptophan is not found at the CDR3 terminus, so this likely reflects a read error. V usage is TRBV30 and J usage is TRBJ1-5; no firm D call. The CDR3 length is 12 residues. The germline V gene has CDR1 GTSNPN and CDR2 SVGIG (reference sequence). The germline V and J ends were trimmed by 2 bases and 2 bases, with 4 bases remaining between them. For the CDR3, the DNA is TGTGCCTGGAGTACGGGCAATCAGCCCCAGCATTCT. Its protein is CAWSTGNQPQHS.

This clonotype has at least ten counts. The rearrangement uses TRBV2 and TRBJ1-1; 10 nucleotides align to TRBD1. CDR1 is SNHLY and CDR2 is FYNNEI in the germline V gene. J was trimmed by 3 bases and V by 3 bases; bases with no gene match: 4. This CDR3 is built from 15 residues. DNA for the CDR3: TGTGCCAGCAGTGAGACAGGGGGCACACACACTGAAGCTTTCTTT. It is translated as CASSETGGTHTEAFF.

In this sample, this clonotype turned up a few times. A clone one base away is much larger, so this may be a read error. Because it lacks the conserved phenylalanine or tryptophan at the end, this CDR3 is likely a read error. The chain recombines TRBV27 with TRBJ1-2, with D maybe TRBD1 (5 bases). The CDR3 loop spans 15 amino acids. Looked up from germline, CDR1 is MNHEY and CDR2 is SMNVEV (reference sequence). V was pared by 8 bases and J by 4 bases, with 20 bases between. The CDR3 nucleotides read TGTGCCAGCGGGCAGGGAGGTAGTTTGGGCTATGGCTACACCTTA. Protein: CASGQGGSLGYGYTL.

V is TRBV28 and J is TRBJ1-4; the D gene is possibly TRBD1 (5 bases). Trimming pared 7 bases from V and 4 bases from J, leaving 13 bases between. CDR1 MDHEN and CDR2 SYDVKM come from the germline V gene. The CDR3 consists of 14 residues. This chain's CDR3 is CASNLRDLNEKLFF. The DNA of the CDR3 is TGTGCCAGCAACCTCCGGGACCTTAATGAAAAACTGTTTTTT. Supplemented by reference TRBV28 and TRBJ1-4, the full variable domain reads DVKVTQSSRYLVKRTGEKVFLECVQDMDHENMFWYRQDPGLGLRLIYFSYDVKMKEKGDIPEGYSVSREKKERFSLILESASTNQTSMYLCASNLRDLNEKLFFGSGTQLSVL.

CDR3 in DNA: TGTGCCAGCAGCCGAACAACGAACACTGAAGCTTTCTTT. As protein: CASSRTTNTEAFF. V is TRBV19 and J is TRBJ1-1; no clear D gene. Germline CDR1 LNHDA, CDR2 SQIVND (reference sequence). This CDR3 spans 13 amino acids. Trimming removed 9 bases from V and 1 base from J, with 12 bases in between.

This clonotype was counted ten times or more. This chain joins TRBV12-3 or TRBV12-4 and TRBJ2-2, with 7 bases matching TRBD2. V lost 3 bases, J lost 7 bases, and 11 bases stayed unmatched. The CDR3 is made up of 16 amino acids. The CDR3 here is CASSFHRAGTVGELFF. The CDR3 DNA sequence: TGTGCCAGCAGTTTTCATCGAGCGGGGACGGTCGGGGAGCTGTTTTTT.